These 28 T cell receptor beta chains originate from one sample sequenced in a study of cytomegalovirus exposure and HLA in healthy donors (dated by TCRdb to about 2017). Preparation of the library involved the immunoSEQ multiplex PCR assay. The multiplex PCR relied on a mix of 60 forward primers for TCR Vbeta segments and 13 reverse primers for TCR Jbeta segments. TCRdb obtained this table from immuneACCESS and retained in-frame rearrangements with V and J assigned. These tables miss some clones; where compared with another copy, unresolved V genes account for less than half of the shortfall, and the remainder is unexplained. Recorded for this sample are 150,000 to 200,000 clones; approximately 80% of them occurred a single time. The ten largest make up 2.4% of the sample. The sequenced material came from PBMCs. The origin of the receptors is a male donor in good health and CMV-seronegative.

The chain joins TRBV4-3 to TRBJ2-7, with 8 bases that match TRBD2. Germline V CDR1 and CDR2: LGHNA, YSLEER. CDR3 size: 15 residues. V shed 1 base and J 2 bases; nucleotides not matched to a gene: 4. The DNA of the CDR3 is TGCGCCAGCAGCCAAGGGATAGCGGGAACCTACGAGCAGTACTTC. Encoded protein: CASSQGIAGTYEQYF.

The V and J genes are TRBV6-1 and TRBJ2-3, with D possibly matching TRBD2 (5 bases). CDR1 MNHNS and CDR2 SASEGT come from the germline V gene. This CDR3 has 16 amino acids. The V end was cut by 0 bases, the J end by 1 base, with 11 bases between. CDR3 region: CASSEAHGIGTDTQYF. The CDR3, as DNA: TGTGCCAGCAGTGAAGCGCACGGGATTGGCACAGATACGCAGTATTTT.

The chain is built from TRBV4-1 and TRBJ2-1; 7 nucleotides match TRBD1. Germline V CDR1 and CDR2: MGHRA, YSYEKL. The V and J ends lost 0 bases and 0 bases, in that order; junction bases with no gene match: 11. The CDR3 covers 19 residues. The CDR3 coding sequence is TGCGCCAGCAGCCAAGATCCTACTAGGGGGACAGCCTCCTACAATGAGCAGTTCTTC. Protein: CASSQDPTRGTASYNEQFF.

A few counts support this clone. This chain uses TRBV29-1 with TRBJ1-1, with TRBD1 as a possible D gene (6 bases). Germline V gives CDR1 SQVTM, CDR2 ANQGSEA. Deletions cut 6 bases from V and 6 bases from J, with 20 bases between. The CDR3 totals 14 residues. This chain's CDR3 is CSVEIQGSGAEAFF. DNA for the CDR3: TGCAGCGTAGAAATACAGGGTAGTGGCGCTGAAGCTTTCTTT.

This sequence joins TRBV9 and TRBJ2-2; the match to TRBD1 covers 8 bases. The CDR3 extends over 17 amino acids. Germline V gene data show CDR1 as SGDLS and CDR2 as YYNGEE. Unmatched junction bases numbered 14, after V lost 4 bases and J lost 6 bases. The CDR3 sequence is CASSTPGQARYSGELFF. CDR3 bases: TGTGCCAGCAGCACACCGGGACAGGCAAGGTACTCCGGGGAGCTGTTTTTT.

This clone was counted once. This chain links TRBV30 with TRBJ2-3; 11 bases are shared with TRBD1. V lost 4 bases to trimming and J lost 2 bases; unmatched junction nucleotides: 8. Germline lookup yields CDR1 GTSNPN and CDR2 SVGIG (reference sequence). This CDR3 contains 16 residues. Here the CDR3 DNA reads TGTGCCTGGAACCCTGGGACAGGGGGGCTCACAGATACGCAGTATTTT. Protein sequence: CAWNPGTGGLTDTQYF.

This chain joins TRBV10-3 and TRBJ2-3; 13 bases align to TRBD2. The ends lost 2 bases at V and 6 bases at J; junction bases unmatched: 8. Germline V gives CDR1 ENHRY, CDR2 SYGVKD. The CDR3 is made up of 17 amino acids. The CDR3 DNA is TGTGCCATCAGTGAGGGAACTAGCGGGGGGGCGGTGGATACGCAGTATTTT. This encodes CAISEGTSGGAVDTQYF.

This chain connects TRBV15 to TRBJ2-3; possible D gene TRBD2, 7 bases. The CDR3 consists of 19 residues. Deletions cut 2 bases from V and 0 bases from J, with 21 bases between. Per the germline V gene, CDR1 is LNHNV and CDR2 is YYDKDF (reference sequence). The DNA for the CDR3 is TGTGCCACCAGCAGACCCGAGAGGGGGGGAGGGGGAAGCACAGATACGCAGTATTTT. Residues: CATSRPERGGGGSTDTQYF.

The V gene is TRBV6-1, the J gene TRBJ2-5; 7 positions agree with TRBD2. Germline V gene lookup returns CDR1 MNHNS and CDR2 SASEGT. V lost 6 bases, J lost 5 bases, and 9 bases stayed unmatched. This CDR3 is 14 amino acids long. CDR3 in DNA: TGTGCCAGCAGGAACGTGGGAGGGTTCGAGACCCAGTACTTC. Translation: CASRNVGGFETQYF.

This chain connects TRBV6-5 to TRBJ2-2; 8 nucleotides align to TRBD1. Looked up from germline, CDR1 is MNHEY and CDR2 is SVGAGI. The CDR3 has 12 amino acids. J was trimmed by 6 bases and V by 6 bases; bases with no gene match: 0. CDR3 residues: CASRQGAGELFF. In DNA, the CDR3 is TGTGCCAGCAGACAGGGGGCCGGGGAGCTGTTTTTT.

The genes are TRBV21-1 and TRBJ2-7; no check of the table's D call, TRBD2, against the DNA was made. TRBV21-1 is classified as a pseudogene. The CDR3 consists of 16 residues. The CDR3 DNA reads TGTGCCAGCAGCAAGGAGACTAGCGGGGGAGCCTACGAGCAGTACTTC. Translation: CASSKETSGGAYEQYF.

The chain's CDR3 is CASSSSTSEYNEQFF. The CDR3 DNA follows: TGTGCCAGCAGCTCGTCGACTAGCGAGTACAATGAGCAGTTCTTC. The rearrangement uses TRBV7-2 and TRBJ2-1, with 8 bases that match TRBD2. The CDR3 covers 15 residues. J lost 4 bases, V lost 4 bases, and 6 bases had no gene match. Germline V gene lookup returns CDR1 SGHTA and CDR2 FQGNSA.

V gene TRBV7-9 combines with J gene TRBJ2-5, with 8 bases aligning to TRBD1. J gave up 11 bases and V 4 bases, and 6 bases lay outside the gene matches. The CDR3 covers 12 residues. Germline values: CDR1 SEHNR, CDR2 FQNEAQ (reference sequence). For the CDR3, the DNA is TGTGCCAGCAGCTCCGACAGGGGAGAGCAGTACTTC. Translating it yields CASSSDRGEQYF. The full variable domain, with the rest looked up from reference TRBV7-9 and TRBJ2-5, is DTGVSQNPRHKITKRGQNVTFRCDPISEHNRLYWYRQTLGQGPEFLTYFQNEAQLEKSRLLSDRFSAERPKGSFSTLEIQRTEQGDSAMYLCASSSDRGEQYFGPGTRLLVL.

The chain uses TRBV15 and TRBJ2-3; possible D gene TRBD1, 5 bases. This CDR3 spans 15 amino acids. The germline gives CDR1 LNHNV, CDR2 YYDKDF (reference sequence). V lost 3 bases and J lost 0, with 10 bases in between. CDR3 loop: CATSRMTASTDTQYF. In DNA form, the CDR3 reads TGTGCCACCAGCAGGATGACAGCTAGCACAGATACGCAGTATTTT.

This clone was seen only a few times. V usage is TRBV19 and J usage is TRBJ2-3; 9 bases align to TRBD2. V lost 6 bases to trimming and J lost 2 bases; unmatched junction nucleotides: 6. The germline V gene has CDR1 LNHDA and CDR2 SQIVND (reference sequence). CDR3 length: 15 residues. CDR3: CASRQAGGPTDTQYF. As DNA, the CDR3 is TGTGCCAGTAGGCAAGCGGGGGGACCCACAGATACGCAGTATTTT.

The chain recombines TRBV7-2 with TRBJ1-1, with TRBD1 matching 9 bases. Germline V lookup: CDR1 SGHTA, CDR2 FQGNSA. Trimming at V came to 6 bases and at J to 8 bases, leaving 10 bases not matched to a gene. The CDR3 extends over 14 amino acids. CDR3 DNA: TGTGCCAGCAGACCCCCGGGGACAGGGTCCGAAGCTTTCTTT. Its protein is CASRPPGTGSEAFF.

The rearrangement uses TRBV12-5 and TRBJ2-7, with 8 bases matching TRBD2. V shed 1 base and J 2 bases; nucleotides not matched to a gene: 1. CDR3 length: 14 amino acids. Germline CDR1 and CDR2: LGHNT and FRNRAP. This CDR3 is CASGLGGLAYEQYF. CDR3 nucleotides: TGTGCTAGTGGTTTGGGGGGACTAGCCTACGAGCAGTACTTC.

The chain recombines TRBV19 with TRBJ1-5, with D possibly being TRBD1 (6 bases). Germline V gene data show CDR1 as LNHDA and CDR2 as SQIVND (reference sequence). Trimming shortened V by 7 bases and J by 1 base, and 14 bases separated the two germline ends. The CDR3 consists of 15 residues. CDR3 protein: CASNLDRSSNQPQHF. The DNA of the CDR3 is TGTGCCAGTAACCTAGACAGGTCAAGCAATCAGCCCCAGCATTTT.

This clone was observed a handful of times. J is TRBJ1-6 and V is TRBV6-1, with D unresolved. Germline V CDR1 and CDR2: MNHNS, SASEGT. The length of the CDR3 is 15 residues. With 3 bases removed from V and 10 bases from J, the gap between germline ends came to 16 bases. The CDR3 here is CASSEDPPGRSPLHF. CDR3 DNA: TGTGCCAGCAGTGAGGACCCCCCCGGGAGATCACCCCTCCACTTT.

The chain links TRBV27 to TRBJ2-5, with no clear D. Germline lookup yields CDR1 MNHEY and CDR2 SMNVEV (reference sequence). Trimming took 5 bases from V and 1 from J, leaving 8 bases between them. This CDR3 contains 13 residues. The CDR3 here is CASSPKSQETQYF. DNA for the CDR3: TGTGCCAGCAGTCCCAAATCCCAAGAGACCCAGTACTTC.

The chain combines TRBV6-5 with TRBJ1-6; D not certain. In germline, CDR1 is MNHEY, CDR2 SVGAGI. This CDR3 region has 14 residues. V lost 8 bases and J 7 bases, leaving 15 bases between the germline ends. The CDR3 DNA is TGTGCCAGCCATACGAACGGGAAAAATTCACCCCTCCACTTT. This gives the protein CASHTNGKNSPLHF.

This clone was picked up a small number of times. This chain connects TRBV19 to TRBJ2-7, with D maybe TRBD2 (5 bases). The CDR3 contains 14 residues. Germline V gives CDR1 LNHDA, CDR2 SQIVND (reference sequence). The V end lost 6 bases, the J end lost 0 bases, and 12 bases lay between the germline ends. CDR3 DNA: TGTGCCAGTAGGTGGGCAACTAGCTCCTACGAGCAGTACTTC. This translates into CASRWATSSYEQYF. The complete variable domain, with remaining parts taken from reference TRBV19 and TRBJ2-7, reads DGGITQSPKYLFRKEGQNVTLSCEQNLNHDAMYWYRQDPGQGLRLIYYSQIVNDFQKGDIAEGYSVSREKKESFPLTVTSAQKNPTAFYLCASRWATSSYEQYFGPGTRLTVT.

The V and J genes are TRBV5-3 and TRBJ2-7; tentatively, D is TRBD2 (6 bases). TRBV5-3 is an ORF, and what it does is uncertain. CDR3 length: 14 amino acids. Deletions cut 4 bases from V and 3 bases from J, with 14 bases between. The CDR3 loop reads CARSGPRDGYEQYF. CDR3 nucleotide sequence: TGTGCCAGAAGCGGTCCGCGGGACGGCTACGAGCAGTACTTC.

The V and J genes are TRBV15 and TRBJ2-3; 8 bases fit TRBD2. The length of the CDR3 is 14 residues. Unmatched junction bases numbered 7, after V lost 0 bases and J lost 11 bases. CDR1 LNHNV and CDR2 YYDKDF come from the germline V gene (reference sequence). The CDR3 region has the DNA TGTGCCACCAGCAGAGAGAGTAGCGGGATCAGGCAGTATTTT. Translated, it gives CATSRESSGIRQYF.

The V call is TRBV19, the J call TRBJ2-1, with 16 bases fitting TRBD2. V lost 1 base and J lost 2; bases outside the gene matches: 8. Germline V lookup: CDR1 LNHDA, CDR2 SQIVND (reference sequence). The CDR3 runs 20 residues. This chain's CDR3 is CASSIGTGLAGGLAYNEQFF. CDR3 bases: TGTGCCAGTAGTATAGGGACGGGACTAGCGGGGGGGCTTGCCTACAATGAGCAGTTCTTC.

About this clone itself: An end of the junction differs from the germline gene, which may be a read error. This chain joins TRBV29-1 and TRBJ2-3; 7 bases fit TRBD1. The CDR3 length is 12 residues. The germline V gene encodes CDR1 SQVTM and CDR2 ANQGSEA. CDR3 residues: CSVLEIGGGFEF. DNA for the CDR3: TGCAGCGTCTTAGAGATAGGGGGCGGGTTTGAATTT.

J is TRBJ1-1 and V is TRBV28; D not resolved. The CDR3 sequence is 15 residues long. The germline gives CDR1 MDHEN, CDR2 SYDVKM. Between the trimmed V and J ends, which lost 7 bases and 4 bases, there was a span of 19 bases. CDR3: CASTYWEGESTEAFF. The CDR3 DNA follows: TGTGCCAGCACCTATTGGGAGGGAGAATCCACTGAAGCTTTCTTT.

This chain joins TRBV6-4 and TRBJ2-3; tentative D call: TRBD2 (5 bases). Germline V gene sequence: CDR1 MRHNA, CDR2 SNTAGT. The CDR3 is made up of 14 amino acids. V dropped 3 bases and J dropped 0 bases, with 7 bases sitting between them. The CDR3 reads CASSERTSTDTQYF. CDR3 nucleotides: TGTGCCAGCAGTGAAAGGACTAGCACAGATACGCAGTATTTT.